A single sample gave rise to the 15 T cell receptor beta chains below, sequenced in a study of radiation and T cells in renal cell carcinoma (dated by TCRdb to 2018 to 2020). The time point label on this specimen signifies: blood 4 weeks post-SBRT, at nephrectomy. The sample's treatment or condition label is to be understood as: 15 Gy SBRT to primary tumor, nephrectomy 4 weeks later. The method was the immunoSEQ multiplex PCR assay. Entries here come from immuneACCESS through TCRdb and include only in-frame sequences with V and J called. Some clones fail to appear in such tables; in the studies checked, an unresolved V gene covers under half of the shortfall, and the cause of the remainder is unknown. The sample includes tens of thousands of clones, with roughly 80% observed a single time. Of the sample, about 26% is held by the ten largest clones. This sample comprised blood, obtained from a patient whose treatment included radiotherapy and nephrectomy. The origin of the receptors is a woman in her 70s with renal cell carcinoma.

V and J are TRBV6-5 and TRBJ2-1, with TRBD2 matching 9 bases. Germline V gene lookup returns CDR1 MNHEY and CDR2 SVGAGI. Germline trimming cut 6 bases from V and 6 bases from J; bases unmatched to any gene: 6. The CDR3 loop spans 14 amino acids. The CDR3 reads CASRLAGTSNEQFF. The CDR3 DNA reads as TGTGCCAGCAGGCTAGCGGGAACTTCCAATGAGCAGTTCTTC.

The V call is TRBV5-1, the J call TRBJ2-1; 7 nucleotides agree with TRBD1. The CDR3 runs 17 residues. Germline CDR1 and CDR2: SGHRS and YFSETQ. V was pared by 0 bases and J by 4 bases, with 10 bases of the junction left unmatched. The CDR3 region is CASSLVLRGKGYNEQFF. CDR3 bases: TGCGCCAGCAGCTTGGTTCTCAGGGGGAAGGGGTACAATGAGCAGTTCTTC.

This chain connects TRBV10-3 to TRBJ2-1; the D gene is possibly TRBD2 (6 bases). CDR3 length: 16 amino acids. Looked up from germline, CDR1 is ENHRY and CDR2 is SYGVKD. With 6 bases removed from V and 1 base from J, the gap between germline ends came to 16 bases. DNA of the CDR3: TGTGCCATCAGCCCTAATAGCGGCAGTTCCTACAATGAGCAGTTCTTC. It codes for CAISPNSGSSYNEQFF.

The V gene is TRBV5-4, the J gene TRBJ2-2; 10 bases agree with TRBD2. Unmatched junction bases numbered 12, after V lost 4 bases and J lost 3 bases. The CDR3 is 18 residues long. Germline V lookup: CDR1 SGHNT, CDR2 YYREEE (reference sequence). The CDR3 sequence: CASSPPHWTSGYTGELFF. CDR3 bases: TGTGCCAGCAGCCCACCCCATTGGACTAGCGGTTACACCGGGGAGCTGTTTTTT.

The chain is built from TRBV10-3 and TRBJ1-4; maybe TRBD1 (5 bases). The CDR3 contains 12 residues. V was clipped by 3 bases and J by 8 bases, with 7 bases between them. The germline gives CDR1 ENHRY, CDR2 SYGVKD. The CDR3 DNA is TGTGCCATCAGTGAACGGGGGGAAAAACTGTTTTTT. It translates to CAISERGEKLFF.

V usage is TRBV2 and J usage is TRBJ1-1; no definite D call. Trimming took 6 bases from V and 12 from J, leaving 14 bases between them. This CDR3 region has 11 residues. CDR1 is SNHLY, CDR2 FYNNEI, per germline. The CDR3 sequence: CASRRPLETFF. DNA of the CDR3: TGTGCCAGCAGGAGGCCGCTTGAGACTTTCTTT.

This rearrangement joins TRBV2 to TRBJ1-2; a possible D gene is TRBD1 (5 bases). The CDR3 spans 13 residues. V shed 2 bases and J shed 4 bases, with 8 bases lying between them. Germline values: CDR1 SNHLY, CDR2 FYNNEI. The chain's CDR3 is CASSEWGVYGYTF. In nucleotides, the CDR3 is TGTGCCAGCAGTGAATGGGGCGTCTATGGCTACACCTTC. The whole variable domain, filled in from reference TRBV2 and TRBJ1-2, reads EPEVTQTPSHQVTQMGQEVILRCVPISNHLYFYWYRQILGQKVEFLVSFYNNEISEKSEIFDDQFSVERPDGSNFTLKIRSTKLEDSAMYFCASSEWGVYGYTFGSGTRLTVV.

The chain joins TRBV6-6 to TRBJ2-5; TRBD2 matches 10 bases. Germline trimming cut 5 bases from V and 5 bases from J; bases unmatched to any gene: 8. The germline gives CDR1 MNHNY, CDR2 SVGAGI (reference sequence). This CDR3 is 15 amino acids long. As DNA, the CDR3 is TGTGCCAGCAGTAACGGCCGACTAGCGGGTGAGACCCAGTACTTC. Translated, it gives CASSNGRLAGETQYF.

This chain connects TRBV7-9 to TRBJ1-2, with 10 bases aligning to TRBD1. V shed 6 bases, J shed 4 bases, and the junction held 8 bases outside the gene matches. The length of the CDR3 is 15 residues. Germline lookup yields CDR1 SEHNR and CDR2 FQNEAQ (reference sequence). CDR3 sequence: CASRSTGQGIYGYTF. CDR3 in DNA: TGTGCCAGCAGGTCAACGGGACAGGGGATCTATGGCTACACCTTC.

The chain couples TRBV6-5 to TRBJ1-1; D is unresolved. Trimming took off 7 bases at V and 5 bases at J, with 17 bases between the two ends. Germline V gene data show CDR1 as MNHEY and CDR2 as SVGAGI. The CDR3 extends over 14 amino acids. The CDR3 region has the DNA TGTGCCAGCACTCCGGACCCCTTTGGTACTGAAGCTTTCTTT. This codes for CASTPDPFGTEAFF.

The DNA for the CDR3 is TGTGCCAGCAGAGATGACAGGGAATGGGCTTTCTTT. It codes for CASRDDREWAFF. The chain employs TRBV2 and TRBJ1-1; 7 bases are shared with TRBD1. Germline V CDR1 and CDR2: SNHLY, FYNNEI. V trimming: 6 bases; J trimming: 11 bases; junction bases outside the gene matches: 9. This CDR3 has 12 amino acids.

This clone was seen just once. The V gene is TRBV2, the J gene TRBJ1-4; TRBD1 aligns across 7 bases. Trimming took 4 bases from V and 2 from J; bases not matched to a gene: 4. The CDR3 runs 15 residues. The germline gives CDR1 SNHLY, CDR2 FYNNEI. DNA for the CDR3: TGTGCCAGCAGTGCCGGGACAGTTACTAATGAAAAACTGTTTTTT. Encoded protein: CASSAGTVTNEKLFF.

The chain recombines TRBV11-2 with TRBJ1-1; D possibly corresponds to TRBD1 (5 bases). The CDR3 spans 12 residues. Germline-derived CDR1 and CDR2 are SGHAT and FQNNGV. V lost 3 bases, J lost 8 bases, and 10 bases lay in between. The CDR3: CASSLVRTEAFF. The DNA of the CDR3 is TGTGCCAGCAGCTTGGTACGGACAGAAGCTTTCTTT.

The chain carries TRBV6-1 and TRBJ2-1; TRBD1 or TRBD2 may be the D gene (5 bases each). Between the trimmed V and J ends, which lost 8 bases and 7 bases, there was a span of 15 bases. The CDR3 contains 13 residues. The germline V gene has CDR1 MNHNS and CDR2 SASEGT. The CDR3 reads CASGGRLLNEQFF. The CDR3 nucleotides read TGTGCCAGCGGGGGAAGGCTCTTAAATGAGCAGTTCTTC.

The chain uses TRBV28 and TRBJ1-4; D is ambiguous. Germline CDR1 MDHEN, CDR2 SYDVKM. Trimming left V 7 bases short and J 4 bases short, with 13 bases between. This CDR3 has 14 residues. CDR3 residues: CASTPATHNEKLFF. The CDR3 nucleotides are TGTGCCAGCACCCCGGCCACCCATAATGAAAAACTGTTTTTT.